The 9 T cell receptor beta chains in this list originate from one sample, sequenced in a study of blood T cells in healthy people across ages. Then a second PCR, running about 6 to 12 cycles, was carried out with a sample-barcoded 5' primer and a J-beta primer mix. From the 5' RACE reads, TCRdb called clonotypes with MiXCR, one entry per CDR3 protein. Altogether approximately 1.5 million distinct CDR3 sequences are present, approximately 32% being singletons, with the ten largest covering approximately 10%. The sample taken for sequencing was blood. These receptor sequences come from a woman in her 30s in good health.

This clonotype was found a few times. V is TRBV7-9 and J is TRBJ2-1, with D unclear. This CDR3 spans 13 amino acids. In germline, CDR1 is SEHNR, CDR2 FQNEAQ (reference sequence). The V gene lost 6 bases and the J gene lost 10 bases, with 16 bases spanning the gap. CDR3 DNA: TGTGCCAGCAGGCTTAGTATTAGCACCGAGCAGTTCTTC. Protein product: CASRLSISTEQFF.

This clonotype turned up a few times. The genes are TRBV27 and TRBJ2-3; 10 nucleotides match TRBD2. The CDR3 is 16 amino acids. Germline CDR1 and CDR2: MNHEY and SMNVEV (reference sequence). The V and J ends lost 3 bases and 0 bases, in that order; junction bases with no gene match: 3. CDR3 DNA sequence: TGTGCCAGCAGTTTTCTAGCGGGGGATAGCACAGATACGCAGTATTTT. Translation: CASSFLAGDSTDTQYF.

J is TRBJ2-7 and V is TRBV25-1; D is tentatively TRBD1 or TRBD2 (6 bases each). Germline values: CDR1 MGHDK, CDR2 SYGVNS. CDR3 length: 16 residues. V lost 1 base and J lost 3, with 16 bases in between. The CDR3 region has the DNA TGTGCCAGCAGTGAATGGGGGGCGGGCACCCTCTACGAGCAGTACTTC. Translating it yields CASSEWGAGTLYEQYF.

A word on this clonotype: With a much larger clone just one base away, this may be a read error. This chain uses TRBV2 with TRBJ2-7; 8 nucleotides match TRBD2. Germline assignment: CDR1 SNHLY and CDR2 FYNNEI. Trimming removed 6 bases from V and 5 bases from J; junction bases left unmatched: 9. The CDR3 has 14 residues. The DNA for the CDR3 is TGTGCCAGCAGCCCCCGGCCGGGGGGGCACGAGCAGTACTTC. It is translated as CASSPRPGGHEQYF. Full variable domain (remainder filled in from reference TRBV2 and TRBJ2-7): EPEVTQTPSHQVTQMGQEVILRCVPISNHLYFYWYRQILGQKVEFLVSFYNNEISEKSEIFDDQFSVERPDGSNFTLKIRSTKLEDSAMYFCASSPRPGGHEQYFGPGTRLTVT.

This clonotype occurred many times. V usage is TRBV29-1 and J usage is TRBJ2-1; 7 bases map to TRBD2. The CDR3 has 14 amino acids. The V gene end was trimmed by 1 base and the J gene end by 0 bases; junction bases not matched to a gene: 0. The germline V gene has CDR1 SQVTM and CDR2 ANQGSEA. CDR3 sequence reads: CSVEGTSSYNEQFF. The CDR3 region has the DNA TGCAGCGTTGAAGGGACTAGCTCCTACAATGAGCAGTTCTTC.

The rearrangement uses TRBV2 and TRBJ2-3; 12 bases fit TRBD2. The CDR3 sequence is 15 residues long. V lost 5 bases and J lost 4; bases outside the gene matches: 4. Germline values: CDR1 SNHLY, CDR2 FYNNEI. CDR3 protein: CASSLTSGSPDTQYF. The CDR3 DNA reads TGTGCCAGCAGTTTGACTAGCGGGAGCCCAGATACGCAGTATTTT.

The rearrangement links TRBV7-9 to TRBJ2-2, with TRBD2 matching over 14 bases. The germline V gene encodes CDR1 SEHNR and CDR2 FQNEAQ (reference sequence). The length of the CDR3 is 18 residues. Trimming cost V 5 bases and J 6 bases; bases outside gene matches: 11. The CDR3 protein is CASSLGPGLAGEAGELFF. The CDR3 nucleotides read TGTGCCAGCAGCCTGGGGCCGGGACTAGCGGGAGAGGCCGGGGAGCTGTTTTTT.

The chain employs TRBV28 and TRBJ1-2, with 9 bases lining up with TRBD1. V shed 4 bases and J 4 bases; nucleotides not matched to a gene: 7. The CDR3 totals 15 residues. From germline, CDR1 is MDHEN and CDR2 SYDVKM. The CDR3 sequence: CASSSTNRGPYGYTF. The CDR3 DNA reads TGTGCCAGCAGTTCGACGAACAGGGGGCCCTATGGCTACACCTTC.

This clonotype was seen only a few times. The chain joins TRBV6-5 to TRBJ1-2; TRBD1 is a possible D gene (6 bases). The CDR3 is made up of 14 amino acids. CDR1 and CDR2 from the germline V gene are MNHEY and SVGAGI. The V end was cut by 6 bases, the J end by 5 bases, with 16 bases between. This CDR3 is CASRSLGGGYGYTF. The CDR3 region has the DNA TGTGCCAGCAGAAGTTTGGGAGGGGGATATGGCTACACCTTC.